These T cell receptor beta chains were read from a single sample in a study of T cells in Graves' hyperthyroidism and ophthalmopathy. TCRdb analysed the multiplex PCR reads with MiXCR anew, one entry per CDR3 protein. The table lists about 130,000 distinct CDR3 sequences, approximately 24% of them singletons, with roughly 71% in the top ten. Sequences were obtained from blood. These TCRs come from a woman in her forties or fifties with Graves' hyperthyroidism that later progressed to Graves' ophthalmopathy. CDR3s include the opening cysteine and the closing phenylalanine or tryptophan. The order of the fields is CDR3 protein, CDR3 DNA, V gene, D gene, J gene, clone size. The D gene is left open where the match is weak. Not all rows give a size; the values are once, few, many and, for expanded clones, a class.

CASSRDRDNEQFF	TGTGCCAGCAGCCGAGACAGAGACAATGAGCAGTTCTTC	TRBV7-9	.	TRBJ2-1	many
CSARPGNSGRRLSNEQFF	TGCAGTGCTAGACCGGGGAATAGCGGGAGGAGATTAAGCAATGAGCAGTTCTTC	TRBV20-1	TRBD2	TRBJ2-1	many
CSARDRASGYNEQFF	TGCAGTGCTAGAGATCGGGCTAGCGGCTACAATGAGCAGTTCTTC	TRBV20-1	TRBD2	TRBJ2-1	many
CASSLTRTTDTQYF	TGTGCCAGCAGCTTAACGAGGACCACAGATACGCAGTATTTT	TRBV7-3	.	TRBJ2-3	many
CASSSRAATLNSGNTIYF	TGTGCCAGCAGCTCCCGGGCAGCCACCCTCAACTCTGGAAACACCATATATTTT	TRBV11-2	.	TRBJ1-3	many
CASSNRAPYNSPLHF	TGTGCCAGCAGCAACAGGGCGCCCTATAATTCACCCCTCCACTTT	TRBV14	.	TRBJ1-6	few
CASSKGGTAAYEQYF	TGTGCCAGCAGCAAGGGTGGGACGGCCGCCTACGAGCAGTACTTC	TRBV7-8	.	TRBJ2-7	many
CASSFIGQGGGYTF	TGTGCCAGCAGTTTCATAGGACAGGGGGGAGGCTACACCTTC	TRBV27	TRBD1	TRBJ1-2	.
CASKLSSGSIYEQYF	TGTGCCAGCAAGCTCTCGAGCGGGAGCATCTACGAGCAGTACTTC	TRBV2	TRBD2	TRBJ2-7	many
CSARGTGGRATEAFF	TGCAGTGCTAGGGGGACAGGGGGTCGGGCCACTGAAGCTTTCTTT	TRBV20-1	TRBD1	TRBJ1-1	many
CASSRAQRPYNEQFF	TGTGCCAGTAGCCGAGCCCAGAGGCCCTACAATGAGCAGTTCTTC	TRBV19	.	TRBJ2-1	.
CASVLAGTYEQYF	TGTGCCAGCGTACTAGCGGGAACCTACGAGCAGTACTTC	TRBV6-2/TRBV6-3	TRBD2	TRBJ2-7	many
CASSLGGVPGDTQYF	TGTGCCAGCAGCTTGGGGGGGGTTCCAGGGGATACGCAGTATTTT	TRBV7-9	TRBD2	TRBJ2-3	.
CAWNRGRETQYF	TGTGCCTGGAATAGGGGGCGAGAGACCCAGTACTTC	TRBV30	TRBD1	TRBJ2-5	many
CSVETRSTGTSGRIEQFF	TGCAGCGTTGAAACGCGAAGTACGGGGACTAGCGGGAGGATTGAGCAGTTCTTC	TRBV29-1	TRBD2	TRBJ2-1	many
CASSGQGAISSQHF	TGTGCCAGCAGTGGACAGGGGGCGATTTCAAGCCAGCATTTT	TRBV2	TRBD1	TRBJ1-5	.
CAWGPPLHF	TGTGCCTGGGGGCCACCCCTCCACTTT	TRBV30	.	TRBJ1-6	many
CSAWTLPDTQYF	TGCAGTGCATGGACACTCCCGGATACGCAGTATTTT	TRBV20-1	.	TRBJ2-3	many
CSASQLAGGPRDTQYF	TGCAGTGCTAGTCAACTAGCGGGAGGGCCTAGAGATACGCAGTATTTT	TRBV20-1	TRBD2	TRBJ2-3	few
CASSKPGEAFF	TGTGCCAGCAGTAAGCCAGGGGAAGCTTTCTTT	TRBV28	.	TRBJ1-1	many
CASSPTHSNQPQHF	TGCGCCAGCAGCCCAACGCACAGCAATCAGCCCCAGCATTTT	TRBV4-1	.	TRBJ1-5	.
CASSYRAGVVYNEQFF	TGTGCCAGCAGCTACCGAGCGGGAGTAGTATACAATGAGCAGTTCTTC	TRBV7-8	TRBD2	TRBJ2-1	many
CASSAGTTVETQYF	TGTGCCAGCAGCGCCGGGACAACGGTAGAGACCCAGTACTTC	TRBV2	.	TRBJ2-5	.